The clone carrying this T cell receptor beta chain was seen many times. This specimen belongs to a study of T-cell reconstitution after alpha-beta-depleted transplantation in children. It was with unique molecular identifiers that the TCRbeta library was prepared. MiXCR was run by TCRdb on the PCR reads, yielding one entry per CDR3 protein. The sample comprises hundreds of thousands of distinct CDR3 sequences, roughly 13% of which are singletons, and about 2% rests with the top ten. Germline V gene sequence: CDR1 SQVTM, CDR2 ANQGSEA. V lost 8 bases and J lost 4; bases outside the gene matches: 9. This CDR3 has 13 amino acids.

Sequencing was performed on PBMCs, mostly from graft donor cells, taken 360 days after TCRalphabeta/CD19-depleted stem cell transplant. The clonotype originates from a male patient aged 10 to 17 who had a stem cell transplant for acute myeloid leukemia, so the T cells may come from the graft donor. The chain is built from TRBV29-1 and TRBJ2-7, with TRBD1 identical over 9 bases. CDR3 region: CSFGQGRGYEQYF. The CDR3 DNA is TGCAGCTTTGGACAGGGGCGTGGGTACGAGCAGTACTTC.